The 11 T cell receptor beta chains below all came from one sample that was sequenced in a study of human T cells and chemical hapten exposure. Each CDR3 protein gets one entry after TCRdb re-called the RACE reads with MiXCR. In the table there are over 85,000 distinct CDR3 sequences, about 10% of which are singletons. Sample time point: pre-sensitization, week 0. As for treatment: therapeutic diphenylcyclopropenone sensitization with weekly scalp DPC. The sequences come from whole blood, collected in connection with sensitization to the hapten diphenylcyclopropenone (DPC). The receptors derive from a woman aged 55-70 years with alopecia areata. Some clones in this sample may be carry-over from other donors' samples.

This clonotype was recorded once. This chain links TRBV7-3 with TRBJ2-5, with D maybe TRBD1 (6 bases). From germline, CDR1 is SGHTA and CDR2 FQGTGA. V was shortened by 2 bases and J by 1 base, with 17 bases between the two germline ends. The CDR3 loop spans 17 amino acids. The chain's CDR3 is CASSLGGSGESQETQYF. CDR3 in DNA: TGTGCCAGCAGCTTAGGGGGCAGCGGAGAAAGCCAAGAGACCCAGTACTTC. Supplemented by reference TRBV7-3 and TRBJ2-5, the full variable domain reads GAGVSQTPSNKVTEKGKYVELRCDPISGHTALYWYRQSLGQGPEFLIYFQGTGAADDSGLPNDRFFAVRPEGSVSTLKIQRTERGDSAVYLCASSLGGSGESQETQYFGPGTRLLVL.

This clonotype was seen a handful of times. The chain has TRBV7-9 and TRBJ2-3; no clear D gene. V dropped 3 bases and J dropped 6 bases, with 10 bases sitting between them. This CDR3 region has 13 residues. CDR1 and CDR2 (germline): SEHNR, FQNEAQ (reference sequence). The CDR3 is CASSFPPRDTQYF. DNA of the CDR3: TGTGCCAGCAGCTTCCCTCCTCGGGATACGCAGTATTTT.

A note on this clonotype: Just one base apart from a much larger clone, this may be a read error. The V call is TRBV11-2, the J call TRBJ1-5; D ambiguous. The CDR3 extends over 13 amino acids. CDR1 is SGHAT, CDR2 FQNNGV, per germline. The CDR3 DNA reads TGTGCCTGCAGCCCGGACCGAAATCAGCCCCAGCATTTT. Its translation: CACSPDRNQPQHF.

This clonotype was observed a few times. The J gene is TRBJ2-3, the V gene TRBV18; no clear D. V was cut by 0 bases and J by 4 bases, with 5 bases left in between. This CDR3 contains 13 residues. Per the germline V gene, CDR1 is KGHSH and CDR2 is LQKENI. The CDR3 DNA follows: TGTGCCAGCTCACCACCGGGGTCAGATACGCAGTATTTT. This sequence encodes CASSPPGSDTQYF.

This clonotype showed up many times. This sequence joins TRBV19 and TRBJ1-5; D is ambiguous. CDR1 and CDR2 (germline): LNHDA, SQIVND (reference sequence). V gave up 3 bases and J gave up 0 bases, with 12 bases separating them. The length of the CDR3 is 16 residues. CDR3 protein: CASSMEGYHSNQPQHF. The CDR3 DNA follows: TGTGCCAGTAGTATGGAGGGATATCATAGCAATCAGCCCCAGCATTTT.

Ten or more counts support this clonotype. CDR3 in amino acids: CASSSPPTGSTGELFF. The CDR3 DNA is TGTGCCAGCAGCTCACCACCCACAGGGAGCACCGGGGAGCTGTTTTTT. The genes are TRBV11-2 and TRBJ2-2; maybe TRBD1 (6 bases). This CDR3 contains 16 residues. The germline V and J ends were trimmed by 4 bases and 4 bases, with 16 bases remaining between them. Germline CDR1 SGHAT, CDR2 FQNNGV.

This clonotype occurred many times. This rearrangement joins TRBV3-1 to TRBJ2-4; no clear D. The CDR3 extends over 14 amino acids. V was shortened by 1 base and J by 9 bases, with 13 bases between the two germline ends. Germline lookup yields CDR1 LGHDT and CDR2 YNNKEL (reference sequence). The CDR3 sequence is CASSQASARGIQYF. The CDR3 nucleotides are TGTGCCAGCAGCCAAGCGTCGGCAAGAGGCATTCAGTACTTC.

This clonotype was counted between two and nine times. The chain carries TRBV5-1 and TRBJ2-7; 8 bases match TRBD2. The germline V gene has CDR1 SGHRS and CDR2 YFSETQ. The V and J ends lost 0 bases and 3 bases, in that order; junction bases with no gene match: 8. The CDR3 sequence is 16 residues long. DNA for the CDR3: TGCGCCAGCAGCTTGGAGGAGCGGGGGCCCGTCTACGAGCAGTACTTC. Translated: CASSLEERGPVYEQYF.

In its sample, this clonotype was seen many times. The chain uses TRBV7-2 and TRBJ1-2; D not resolved. Germline values: CDR1 SGHTA, CDR2 FQGNSA. The CDR3 extends over 13 amino acids. Between the trimmed V and J ends, which lost 1 base and 4 bases, there was a span of 7 bases. CDR3 sequence (DNA): TGTGCCAGCAGCTTAGACGGCCTCTATGGCTACACCTTC. This encodes CASSLDGLYGYTF. The entire variable domain, with the rest obtained from reference TRBV7-2 and TRBJ1-2, is as follows: GAGVSQSPSNKVTEKGKDVELRCDPISGHTALYWYRQSLGQGLEFLIYFQGNSAPDKSGLPSDRFSAERTGGSVSTLTIQRTQQEDSAVYLCASSLDGLYGYTFGSGTRLTVV.

Ten or more counts support this clonotype. This chain links TRBV11-2 with TRBJ2-7; possibly TRBD1 or TRBD2 for D (5 bases each). This CDR3 has 16 residues. The V gene lost 0 bases and the J gene lost 1 base, with 13 bases spanning the gap. The germline V gene has CDR1 SGHAT and CDR2 FQNNGV. The DNA for the CDR3 is TGTGCCAGCAGCTTAGATCCAGAGGGGAGATCCTACGAGCAGTACTTC. Translated, it gives CASSLDPEGRSYEQYF.

The chain recombines TRBV18 with TRBJ1-2; D is uncertain. V was pared by 1 base and J by 1 base, with 7 bases between. This CDR3 has 14 amino acids. Germline V gene data show CDR1 as KGHSH and CDR2 as LQKENI. The chain's CDR3 is CASSPRENNYGYTF. The CDR3 bases are TGTGCCAGCTCACCACGGGAGAATAACTATGGCTACACCTTC.